This T cell receptor (beta chain) emerged from a study of blood T cell repertoires in COVID-19. Study-wide context: Acute-phase and convalescent COVID-19 samples originated in the United States, Italy and Spain. T cells, B-cell-depleted T cells, or PBMCs provided the cDNA or gDNA that served as material.

V lost 4 bases and J lost 5; bases outside the gene matches: 5. This CDR3 is 15 amino acids long. CDR1 is KGHDR and CDR2 is SFDVKD in the germline V gene. In the original analysis: Reference gene primer amplification yielded estimated nucleated cell counts. Sequenced by immunoSEQ multiplex PCR; TCRdb stores in-frame clones only, minus some. The D gene and trimming were derived from the DNA, and the V and J assignments and clone size from that table. The data hold approximately 89,000 clones, with around 85% observed a single time. The V call is TRBV24-1, the J call TRBJ1-5; 9 positions match TRBD1. This clonotype was obtained from a woman between 70 and 85 years old with active or convalescent COVID-19. Material: peripheral blood. This chain's CDR3 is CATSDGGQGYQPQHF. Here the CDR3 DNA reads TGTGCCACCAGTGACGGGGGACAGGGATATCAGCCCCAGCATTTT.